This paragraph covers one T cell receptor (beta chain) sequence. The sample is drawn from a study of blood T cell repertoires in COVID-19. For the study at large: In each case, the material was cDNA or gDNA derived from T cells, B-cell-depleted T cells, or PBMCs.

With 2 bases removed from V and 7 bases from J, the gap between germline ends came to 15 bases. Germline lookup yields CDR1 SGHNT and CDR2 YYREEE (reference sequence). CDR3 length equals 14 residues. Per the original methods: It was from reference gene primer amplification that nucleated cell counts were estimated. Repertoires were generated with immunoSEQ multiplex PCR, while TCRdb's copy carries only in-frame clones and drops some. That table furnishes V, J and clone size, whereas the DNA furnished D and trimming. Seen here are approximately 220,000 clones, about 80% observed once, and the top ten hold roughly 2.4%.

The receptor was isolated from an older woman with acute or convalescent COVID-19. Material for sequencing was peripheral blood. V and J are TRBV5-4 and TRBJ1-1, with D possibly TRBD1 on 6 matching bases. This CDR3 reads CASSFWTDTREAFF. The CDR3, as DNA: TGTGCCAGCAGCTTTTGGACAGATACCCGTGAAGCTTTCTTT.